Included here is one T cell receptor (beta chain) sequence, with context. This CDR3 comprises 16 residues. The data were taken from a study of blood T cell repertoires in COVID-19. On the study more broadly: Specimens from acute and convalescent COVID-19 originated in the United States, Italy and Spain. PBMCs, B-cell-depleted T cells, or T cells were the source of the cDNA or gDNA that made up the material.

Sequencing used immunoSEQ multiplex PCR; TCRdb keeps in-frame clones, though not all of them. The sample shows more than 350,000 clones, more than 70% of them seen only once. Enrolment of Seattle patients took place during active infection, and they were followed longitudinally. The chain couples TRBV21-1 to TRBJ2-2; TRBD1 is taken as the D call from the table, unchecked against the DNA. TRBV21-1 is listed as a pseudogene. Material for sequencing was peripheral blood. This clonotype was obtained from a woman between 25 and 40 years old with COVID-19, enrolled during active disease. CDR3 nucleotide sequence: TGTGCCAGCAGCCTCCGGGACAGTACCCTCGGCGGGGAGCTGTTTTTT. Its translation is CASSLRDSTLGGELFF.